The clone carrying this TCR beta chain was observed at least ten times. Its antigen is currently unknown. CDR1 is MNHEY and CDR2 is SVGAGI in the germline V gene. This CDR3 region has 17 residues. V lost 7 bases, J lost 7 bases, and 18 bases stayed unmatched. The authors' processing: Built for papillary thyroid cancer, a distant-metastasis classifier drew on CDR3 differences across clinicopathological groups. TCRdb ran MiXCR on the PCR reads. None of the V and J calls come from the authors' own analysis; TCRdb made them. This sample has approximately 20,000 clones, with more than 14% found just once. These data belong to a study of metastatic and nonmetastatic thyroid tumors. Study at large: Samples came from malignant and benign thyroid patients, and repertoires were compared across blood and tumor or nodule tissue. General study points: In both blood and tumor samples, TCR beta diversity was reported significantly higher for malignant than benign nodules.

Patients were all untreated before their thyroid surgery. Sequencing input: tumor tissue. The chain has TRBV6-5 and TRBJ2-1, with 8 bases that match TRBD2. This clonotype originated in a female donor with papillary thyroid cancer or a benign thyroid nodule (not recorded which). Some clones in this sample may be carry-over from other donors' samples. The CDR3 protein is CASMASGGRMGKNEQFF. CDR3 sequence (DNA): TGTGCCAGCATGGCCAGCGGGGGCCGGATGGGTAAGAATGAGCAGTTCTTC.